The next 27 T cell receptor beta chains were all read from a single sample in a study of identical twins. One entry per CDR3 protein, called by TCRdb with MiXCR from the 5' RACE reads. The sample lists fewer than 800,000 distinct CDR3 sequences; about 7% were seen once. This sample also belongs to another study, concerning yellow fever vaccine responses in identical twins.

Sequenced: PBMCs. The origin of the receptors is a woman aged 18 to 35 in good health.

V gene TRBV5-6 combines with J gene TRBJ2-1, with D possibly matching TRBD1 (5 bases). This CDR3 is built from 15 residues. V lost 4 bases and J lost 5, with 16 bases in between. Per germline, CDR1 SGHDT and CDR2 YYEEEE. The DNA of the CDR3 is TGTGCCAGCAGCGACAGTCTGTCGAGAAACAATGAGCAGTTCTTC. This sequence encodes CASSDSLSRNNEQFF.

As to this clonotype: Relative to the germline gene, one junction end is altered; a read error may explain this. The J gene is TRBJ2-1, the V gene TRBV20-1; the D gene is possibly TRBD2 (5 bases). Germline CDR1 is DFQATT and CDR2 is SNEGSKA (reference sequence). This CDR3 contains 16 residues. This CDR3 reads CCARVQGSLPLGEQFF. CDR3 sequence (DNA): TGCTGTGCTAGAGTCCAAGGGAGTCTCCCTTTGGGTGAGCAGTTCTTC.

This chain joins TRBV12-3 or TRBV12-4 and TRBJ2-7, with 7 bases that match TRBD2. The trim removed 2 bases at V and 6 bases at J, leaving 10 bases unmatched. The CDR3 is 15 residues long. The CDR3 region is CASSLRAGTIGEQYV. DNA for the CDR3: TGTGCCAGCAGTTTAAGAGCGGGGACGATTGGCGAGCAGTACGTC.

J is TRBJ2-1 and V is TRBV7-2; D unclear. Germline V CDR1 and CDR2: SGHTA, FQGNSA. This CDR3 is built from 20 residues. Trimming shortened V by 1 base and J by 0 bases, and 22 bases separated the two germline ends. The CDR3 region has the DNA TGTGCCAGCAGCTTAGGCTCCTTTATTTTTCGAGCCGACTCCTACAATGAGCAGTTCTTC. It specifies CASSLGSFIFRADSYNEQFF.

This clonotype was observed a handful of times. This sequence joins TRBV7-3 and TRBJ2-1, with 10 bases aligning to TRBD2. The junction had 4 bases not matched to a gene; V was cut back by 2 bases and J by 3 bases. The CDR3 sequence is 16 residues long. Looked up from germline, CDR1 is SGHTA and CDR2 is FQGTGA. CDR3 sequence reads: CASSLDSSGSYNEQFF. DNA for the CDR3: TGTGCCAGCAGCTTAGATTCTAGCGGGAGCTACAATGAGCAGTTCTTC.

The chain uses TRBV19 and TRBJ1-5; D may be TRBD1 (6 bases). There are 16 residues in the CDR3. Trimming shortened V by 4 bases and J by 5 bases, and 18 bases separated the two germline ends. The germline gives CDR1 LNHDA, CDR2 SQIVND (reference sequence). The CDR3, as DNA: TGTGCCAGTAGTACCTTCACAGGGATGAGGGATCAGCCCCAGCATTTT. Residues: CASSTFTGMRDQPQHF. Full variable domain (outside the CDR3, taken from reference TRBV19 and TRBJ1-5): DGGITQSPKYLFRKEGQNVTLSCEQNLNHDAMYWYRQDPGQGLRLIYYSQIVNDFQKGDIAEGYSVSREKKESFPLTVTSAQKNPTAFYLCASSTFTGMRDQPQHFGDGTRLSIL.

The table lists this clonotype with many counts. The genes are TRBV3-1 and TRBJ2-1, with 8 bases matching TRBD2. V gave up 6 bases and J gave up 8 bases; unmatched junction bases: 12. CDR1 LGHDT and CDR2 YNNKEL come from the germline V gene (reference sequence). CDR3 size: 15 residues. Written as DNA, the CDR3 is TGTGCCAGCAGAGCCCCCAGCGGGAGAGGGGATGAGCAGTTCTTC. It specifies CASRAPSGRGDEQFF.

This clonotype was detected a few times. Here the CDR3 DNA reads TGTGCCAGACGAAACAGGGACGGAGAGACCCAGTACTTC. As protein: CARRNRDGETQYF. V usage is TRBV2 and J usage is TRBJ2-5; a weak D match, TRBD1 (6 bases). V gave up 9 bases and J gave up 4 bases, with 15 bases separating them. Germline V gives CDR1 SNHLY, CDR2 FYNNEI. This CDR3 spans 13 amino acids.

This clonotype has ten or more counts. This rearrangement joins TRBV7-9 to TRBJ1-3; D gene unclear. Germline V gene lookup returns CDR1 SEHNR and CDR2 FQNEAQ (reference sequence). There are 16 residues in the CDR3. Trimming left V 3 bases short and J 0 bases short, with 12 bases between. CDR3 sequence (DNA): TGTGCCAGCAGCTTTCAGCCGGGGAGCTCTGGAAACACCATATATTTT. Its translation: CASSFQPGSSGNTIYF.

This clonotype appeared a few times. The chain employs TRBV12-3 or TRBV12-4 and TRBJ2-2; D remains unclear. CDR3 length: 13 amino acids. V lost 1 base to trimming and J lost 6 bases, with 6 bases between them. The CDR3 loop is CASSLGMAGELFF. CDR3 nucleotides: TGTGCCAGCAGTTTAGGGATGGCCGGGGAGCTGTTTTTT.

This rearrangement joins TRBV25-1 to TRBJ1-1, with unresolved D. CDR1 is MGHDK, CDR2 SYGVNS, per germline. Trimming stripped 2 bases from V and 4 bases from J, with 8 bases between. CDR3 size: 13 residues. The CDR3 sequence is CASSERWATEAFF. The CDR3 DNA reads TGTGCCAGCAGTGAAAGATGGGCCACTGAAGCTTTCTTT.

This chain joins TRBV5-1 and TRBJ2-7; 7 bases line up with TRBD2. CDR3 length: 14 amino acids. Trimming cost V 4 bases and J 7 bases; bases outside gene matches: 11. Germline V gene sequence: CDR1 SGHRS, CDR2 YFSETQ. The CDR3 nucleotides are TGCGCCAGCAGCCTTTCGGGGGGAGTGTGGGAGCAGTACTTC. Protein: CASSLSGGVWEQYF.

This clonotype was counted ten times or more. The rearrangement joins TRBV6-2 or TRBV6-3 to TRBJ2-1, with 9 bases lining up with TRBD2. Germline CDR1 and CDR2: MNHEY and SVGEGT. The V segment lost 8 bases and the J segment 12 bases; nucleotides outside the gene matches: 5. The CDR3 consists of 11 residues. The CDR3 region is CASASAGGQFF. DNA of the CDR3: TGTGCCAGCGCTTCAGCGGGAGGGCAGTTCTTC.

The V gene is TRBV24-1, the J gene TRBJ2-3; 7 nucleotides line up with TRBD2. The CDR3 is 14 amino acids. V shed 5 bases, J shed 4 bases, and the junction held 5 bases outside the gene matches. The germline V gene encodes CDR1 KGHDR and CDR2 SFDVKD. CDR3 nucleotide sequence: TGTGCCACCAGTGGGAGCGGGGAGGCAGATACGCAGTATTTT. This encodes CATSGSGEADTQYF.

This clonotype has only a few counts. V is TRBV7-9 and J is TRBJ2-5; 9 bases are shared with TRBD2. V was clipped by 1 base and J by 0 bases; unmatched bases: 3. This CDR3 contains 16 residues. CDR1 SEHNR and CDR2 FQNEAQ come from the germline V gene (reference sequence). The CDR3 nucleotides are TGTGCCAGCAGCTTAGGGTCTAGCGGGGACCAAGAGACCCAGTACTTC. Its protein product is CASSLGSSGDQETQYF.

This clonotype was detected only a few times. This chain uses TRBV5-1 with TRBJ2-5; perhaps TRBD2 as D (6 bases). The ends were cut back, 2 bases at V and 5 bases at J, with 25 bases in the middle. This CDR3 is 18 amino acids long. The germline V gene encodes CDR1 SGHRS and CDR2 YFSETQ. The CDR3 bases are TGCGCCAGCAGCTTAGACCCCGGAGGGATTAGGGTCGGGGAGACCCAGTACTTC. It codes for CASSLDPGGIRVGETQYF.

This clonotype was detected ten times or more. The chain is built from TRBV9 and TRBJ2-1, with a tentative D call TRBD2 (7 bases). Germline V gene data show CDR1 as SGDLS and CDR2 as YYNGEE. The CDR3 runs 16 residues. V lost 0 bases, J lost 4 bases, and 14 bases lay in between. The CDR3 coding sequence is TGTGCCAGCAGCGTAGGATCGGGGGGCAGGTACAATGAGCAGTTCTTC. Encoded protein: CASSVGSGGRYNEQFF.

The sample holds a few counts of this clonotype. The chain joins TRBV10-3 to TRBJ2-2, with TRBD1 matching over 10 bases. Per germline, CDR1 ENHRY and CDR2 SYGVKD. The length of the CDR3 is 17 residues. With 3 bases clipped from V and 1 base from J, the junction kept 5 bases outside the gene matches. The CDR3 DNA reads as TGTGCCATCAGTGAAATGGGACAGGGGCAGAACACCGGGGAGCTGTTTTTT. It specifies CAISEMGQGQNTGELFF.

DNA for the CDR3: TGCGCCAGCAGCCAAGTGTGGCTTTCACATGAGCAGTTCTTC. Protein sequence: CASSQVWLSHEQFF. This chain joins TRBV4-1 and TRBJ2-1; no reliable D call. The germline V gene encodes CDR1 MGHRA and CDR2 YSYEKL. The CDR3 is 14 amino acids. V was clipped by 1 base and J by 8 bases, with 12 bases between them.

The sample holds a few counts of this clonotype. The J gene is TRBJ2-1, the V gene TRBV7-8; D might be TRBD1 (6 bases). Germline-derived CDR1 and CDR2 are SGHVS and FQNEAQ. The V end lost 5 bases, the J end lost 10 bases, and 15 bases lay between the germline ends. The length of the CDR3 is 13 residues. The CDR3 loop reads CASSAQTQGEQFF. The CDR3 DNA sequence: TGTGCCAGCAGCGCCCAAACTCAGGGGGAGCAGTTCTTC.

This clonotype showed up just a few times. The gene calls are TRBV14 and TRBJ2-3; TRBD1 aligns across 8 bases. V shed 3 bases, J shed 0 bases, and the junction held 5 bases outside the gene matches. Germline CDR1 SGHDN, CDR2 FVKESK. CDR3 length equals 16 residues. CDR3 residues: CASSHGTGGSTDTQYF. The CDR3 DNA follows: TGTGCCAGCAGCCATGGGACAGGCGGTAGCACAGATACGCAGTATTTT.

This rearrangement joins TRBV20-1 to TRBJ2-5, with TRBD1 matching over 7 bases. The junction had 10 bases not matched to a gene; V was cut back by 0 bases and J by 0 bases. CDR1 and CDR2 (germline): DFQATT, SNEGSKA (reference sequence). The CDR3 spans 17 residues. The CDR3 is CSARDGDRVRNQETQYF. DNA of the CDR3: TGCAGTGCTAGAGATGGTGACAGGGTTCGGAACCAAGAGACCCAGTACTTC.

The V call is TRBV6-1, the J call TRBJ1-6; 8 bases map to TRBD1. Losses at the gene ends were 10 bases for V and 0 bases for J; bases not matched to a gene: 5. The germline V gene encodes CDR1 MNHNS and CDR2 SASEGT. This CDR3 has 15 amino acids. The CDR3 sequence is CATRQGSSYNSPLHF. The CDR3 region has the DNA TGTGCCACGAGACAGGGGAGCTCCTATAATTCACCCCTCCACTTT.

In DNA, the CDR3 is TGTGCCAGCAGTTACGGACTAGCGGAGTACACAGATACGCAGTATTTT. It translates to CASSYGLAEYTDTQYF. V usage is TRBV6-2 or TRBV6-3 and J usage is TRBJ2-3, with 10 bases matching TRBD2. The length of the CDR3 is 16 residues. Trimming removed 2 bases from V and 2 bases from J; junction bases left unmatched: 4. Germline CDR1 reads MNHEY; CDR2 reads SVGEGT.

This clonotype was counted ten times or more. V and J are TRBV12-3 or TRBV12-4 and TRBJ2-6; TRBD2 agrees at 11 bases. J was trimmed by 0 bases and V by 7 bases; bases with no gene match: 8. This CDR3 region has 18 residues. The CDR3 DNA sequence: TGTGCCAGCAAACTGGGACTAGCGGTCCTCTCTGGGGCCAACGTCCTGACTTTC. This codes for CASKLGLAVLSGANVLTF.

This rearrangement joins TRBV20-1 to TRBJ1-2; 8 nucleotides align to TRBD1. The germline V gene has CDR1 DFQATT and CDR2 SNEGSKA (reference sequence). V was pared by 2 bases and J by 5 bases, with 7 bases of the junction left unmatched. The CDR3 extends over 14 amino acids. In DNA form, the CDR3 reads TGCAGTGCTAGAAAACAGGGGGATCGGTATGGCTACACCTTC. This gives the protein CSARKQGDRYGYTF.

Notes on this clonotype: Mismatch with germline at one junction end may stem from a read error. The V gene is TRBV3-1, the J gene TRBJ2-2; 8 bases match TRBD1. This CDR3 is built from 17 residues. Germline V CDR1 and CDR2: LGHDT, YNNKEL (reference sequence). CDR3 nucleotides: TGTGCCAGCAGCCCCCGGACAGGGACCGTGGGGGGCGGGGAGCTGTATTTT. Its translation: CASSPRTGTVGGGELYF.